This entry lists 20 T cell receptor beta chains sequenced from one sample in a study of T cell repertoires in cytomegalovirus infection. MiXCR was run by TCRdb on the reads, yielding one entry per CDR3 protein. The sample lists hundreds of thousands of distinct CDR3 sequences, roughly 30% seen once, with over 12% in the top ten. Their antigen targets remain unknown. The material sequenced was cultured CD8+ T cells from PBMCs, taken from culture after CMV antigen stimulation. These receptors were taken from a human donor in good health (CMV status not recorded). Some clones in this sample may be carry-over from other donors' samples.

There are many counts of this clonotype. This chain uses TRBV19 with TRBJ1-1, with unresolved D. There are 11 residues in the CDR3. Trimming took 6 bases from V and 10 from J, leaving 12 bases between them. Germline CDR1 reads LNHDA; CDR2 reads SQIVND (reference sequence). CDR3 amino acids: CASSLLGGAFF. CDR3 DNA: TGTGCCAGTAGCCTCCTGGGAGGAGCTTTCTTT.

This clonotype occurred a few times. The chain carries TRBV20-1 and TRBJ1-1, with D possibly being TRBD1 (6 bases). CDR1 and CDR2 (germline): DFQATT, SNEGSKA (reference sequence). Trimming took off 0 bases at V and 1 base at J, with 15 bases between the two ends. The CDR3 has 16 residues. The CDR3 coding sequence is TGCAGTGCTAGAGATCTCTATTTAGGGGGGAACACTGAAGCTTTCTTT. Its protein is CSARDLYLGGNTEAFF.

In this sample, this clonotype turned up many times. The rearrangement uses TRBV7-8 and TRBJ2-1; D is ambiguous. V was shortened by 2 bases and J by 3 bases, with 17 bases between the two germline ends. Germline values: CDR1 SGHVS, CDR2 FQNEAQ. The CDR3 is made up of 17 amino acids. This CDR3 reads CASSLSGVYRYYNEQFF. In DNA form, the CDR3 reads TGTGCCAGCAGCTTAAGTGGGGTTTACAGATACTACAATGAGCAGTTCTTC. The whole variable domain, remainder taken from reference TRBV7-8 and TRBJ2-1, is GAGVSQSPRYKVAKRGQDVALRCDPISGHVSLFWYQQALGQGPEFLTYFQNEAQLDKSGLPSDRFFAERPEGSVSTLKIQRTQQEDSAVYLCASSLSGVYRYYNEQFFGPGTRLTVL.

The table lists this clonotype with many counts. V and J are TRBV12-3 or TRBV12-4 and TRBJ1-5; D might be TRBD1 (5 bases). V lost 6 bases to trimming and J lost 1 base, with 10 bases between them. CDR3 length: 14 residues. The CDR3 coding sequence is TGTGCCAGCAGGCCGGACAACAGCAATCAGCCCCAGCATTTT. Translating it yields CASRPDNSNQPQHF.

A word on this clonotype: The junction departs from germline at one end; a sequencing error may be responsible. This chain uses TRBV5-6 with TRBJ1-4, with D perhaps matching TRBD1 (6 bases). CDR1 and CDR2 (germline): SGHDT, YYEEEE. There are 19 residues in the CDR3. CDR3 amino acids: CANSPTAGTPDATNEKLFF. The CDR3 DNA sequence: TGTGCCAACAGCCCAACGGCGGGGACACCCGATGCAACTAATGAAAAACTGTTTTTT.

The CDR3 nucleotides read TGTGCCAGCAGTGAAGTTCGGGTGGCAAATTACGAGCAGTACGTC. Its protein is CASSEVRVANYEQYV. The chain combines TRBV2 with TRBJ2-7; D gene unclear. V was clipped by 1 base and J by 4 bases, with 14 bases between them. Germline V lookup: CDR1 SNHLY, CDR2 FYNNEI. The CDR3 consists of 15 residues.

Here the CDR3 reads CASSSSSSSYNEQFF. CDR3 DNA sequence: TGTGCCAGCAGTTCGTCCTCGAGCTCCTACAATGAGCAGTTCTTC. The chain couples TRBV7-9 to TRBJ2-1; D remains ambiguous. Germline assignment: CDR1 SEHNR and CDR2 FQNEAQ (reference sequence). CDR3 size: 15 residues. V was trimmed by 6 bases and J by 0 bases, leaving 12 bases between them.

The chain links TRBV6-1 to TRBJ1-2, with 8 bases lining up with TRBD1. CDR1 and CDR2 from the germline V gene are MNHNS and SASEGT. V was clipped by 0 bases and J by 0 bases; unmatched bases: 0. This CDR3 comprises 15 residues. CDR3 nucleotide sequence: TGTGCCAGCAGTGAAGCCAGGGGGCCTAACTATGGCTACACCTTC. Its translation is CASSEARGPNYGYTF.

J is TRBJ1-2 and V is TRBV25-1, with D unclear. This CDR3 has 14 residues. Trimming cost V 1 base and J 1 base, with 7 bases left between them. Germline CDR1 MGHDK, CDR2 SYGVNS. This CDR3 reads CASSEFGNNYGYTF. In DNA, the CDR3 is TGTGCCAGCAGTGAATTTGGCAATAACTATGGCTACACCTTC.

The sample holds a few counts of this clonotype. The CDR3 here is CASSGFVGGISNEKLFF. The CDR3 nucleotides read TGTGCCAGCAGCGGATTTGTGGGTGGAATCTCTAATGAAAAACTGTTTTTT. This sequence joins TRBV7-9 and TRBJ1-4; no firm D call. Germline assignment: CDR1 SEHNR and CDR2 FQNEAQ (reference sequence). The CDR3 length is 17 residues. With 5 bases removed from V and 3 bases from J, the gap between germline ends came to 19 bases. The complete variable domain, with remaining parts taken from reference TRBV7-9 and TRBJ1-4, reads DTGVSQNPRHKITKRGQNVTFRCDPISEHNRLYWYRQTLGQGPEFLTYFQNEAQLEKSRLLSDRFSAERPKGSFSTLEIQRTEQGDSAMYLCASSGFVGGISNEKLFFGSGTQLSVL.

The chain is built from TRBV13 and TRBJ2-3; the D call may be TRBD1 or TRBD2 (5 bases each). CDR3 length equals 13 residues. Trimming pared 8 bases from V and 2 bases from J, leaving 11 bases between. Per the germline V gene, CDR1 is PRHDT and CDR2 is FYEKMQ (reference sequence). CDR3: CASVGTYTDTQYF. Written as DNA, the CDR3 is TGTGCCAGCGTCGGGACGTACACAGATACGCAGTATTTT.

This clonotype has just a few counts. The V gene is TRBV3-1, the J gene TRBJ1-2; D perhaps matches TRBD1 (5 bases). Germline V lookup: CDR1 LGHDT, CDR2 YNNKEL (reference sequence). Trimming pared 1 base from V and 2 bases from J, leaving 8 bases between. The CDR3 is made up of 14 amino acids. This chain's CDR3 is CASSQGEGNYGYTF. Here the CDR3 DNA reads TGTGCCAGCAGCCAAGGGGAGGGGAACTATGGCTACACCTTC.

The chain uses TRBV25-1 and TRBJ2-5; no definite D call. The germline V gene has CDR1 MGHDK and CDR2 SYGVNS. CDR3 length: 14 amino acids. V was shortened by 1 base and J by 1 base, with 7 bases between the two germline ends. The CDR3 reads CASSESGFQETQYF. Written as DNA, the CDR3 is TGTGCCAGCAGTGAATCGGGCTTCCAAGAGACCCAGTACTTC.

This clonotype was recorded many times. The chain is built from TRBV12-3 or TRBV12-4 and TRBJ2-1; D tentatively fits TRBD1 or TRBD2 (7 bases each). Trimming left V 1 base short and J 8 bases short, with 12 bases between. The CDR3 loop spans 14 amino acids. CDR3 in amino acids: CASSLVAGGDEQFF. The CDR3 bases are TGTGCCAGCAGTTTAGTGGCAGGGGGGGATGAGCAGTTCTTC.

This clonotype was seen a few times. The chain carries TRBV6-1 and TRBJ2-3; 8 bases fit TRBD1. Germline CDR1 reads MNHNS; CDR2 reads SASEGT. The CDR3 is 16 amino acids. The trim removed 2 bases at V and 3 bases at J, leaving 7 bases unmatched. The CDR3 sequence is CASSERTGRGTDTQYF. In DNA form, the CDR3 reads TGTGCCAGCAGTGAACGGACAGGGAGAGGGACAGATACGCAGTATTTT.

This sequence joins TRBV24-1 and TRBJ2-2, with D possibly being TRBD2 (6 bases). V shed 4 bases and J shed 5 bases, with 16 bases lying between them. Per the germline V gene, CDR1 is KGHDR and CDR2 is SFDVKD. This CDR3 has 16 amino acids. The chain's CDR3 is CATSDLATERTGELFF. CDR3 bases: TGTGCCACCAGTGACCTAGCGACAGAGCGAACCGGGGAGCTGTTTTTT.

In its sample, this clonotype was seen a few times. The chain uses TRBV6-5 and TRBJ1-2; D may be TRBD1 (5 bases). The CDR3 is 14 amino acids. With 2 bases removed from V and 3 bases from J, the gap between germline ends came to 10 bases. CDR1 is MNHEY, CDR2 SVGAGI, per germline. This CDR3 reads CASSYMTDDYGYTF. CDR3 bases: TGTGCCAGCAGTTACATGACAGACGACTATGGCTACACCTTC.

In this sample, this clonotype turned up a few times. The chain has TRBV27 and TRBJ2-1; 8 positions match TRBD1. The CDR3 is 15 residues long. Looked up from germline, CDR1 is MNHEY and CDR2 is SMNVEV (reference sequence). V shed 4 bases and J 4 bases; nucleotides not matched to a gene: 6. This chain's CDR3 is CASSSRTGKYNEQFF. In DNA form, the CDR3 reads TGTGCCAGCAGTTCCCGGACAGGGAAGTACAATGAGCAGTTCTTC.

The chain has TRBV7-9 and TRBJ2-2; 7 bases map to TRBD1. In germline, CDR1 is SEHNR, CDR2 FQNEAQ (reference sequence). This CDR3 has 18 residues. The V and J ends lost 5 bases and 1 base, in that order; junction bases with no gene match: 13. In DNA form, the CDR3 reads TGTGCCAGCAGCCTTCCTGACAGGGAAAAAAGGAACACCGGGGAGCTGTTTTTT. Residues: CASSLPDREKRNTGELFF.

The rearrangement links TRBV5-8 to TRBJ2-4; D is possibly TRBD1 (6 bases). From germline, CDR1 is SGHTS and CDR2 YDEGEE. The CDR3 is 13 amino acids. The ends were cut back, 3 bases at V and 7 bases at J, with 11 bases in the middle. The CDR3 DNA reads as TGTGCCAGCAGCTCCTTTACAGGGAACATTCAGTACTTC. Protein: CASSSFTGNIQYF.